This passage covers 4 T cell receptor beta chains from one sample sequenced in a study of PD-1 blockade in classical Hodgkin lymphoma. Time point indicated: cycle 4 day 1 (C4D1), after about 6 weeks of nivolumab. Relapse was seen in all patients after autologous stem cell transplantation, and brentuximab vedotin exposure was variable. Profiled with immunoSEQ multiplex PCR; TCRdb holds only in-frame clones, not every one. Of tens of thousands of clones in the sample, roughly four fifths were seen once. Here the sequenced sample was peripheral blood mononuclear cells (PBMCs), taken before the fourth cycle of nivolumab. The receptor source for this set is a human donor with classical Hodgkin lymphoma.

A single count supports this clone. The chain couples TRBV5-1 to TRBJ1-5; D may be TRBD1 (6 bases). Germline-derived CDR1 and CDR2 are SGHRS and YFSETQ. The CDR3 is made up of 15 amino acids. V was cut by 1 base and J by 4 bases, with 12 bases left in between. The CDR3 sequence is CASSLSGAFNQPQHF. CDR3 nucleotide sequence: TGCGCCAGCAGCTTGTCGGGGGCCTTTAATCAGCCCCAGCATTTT.

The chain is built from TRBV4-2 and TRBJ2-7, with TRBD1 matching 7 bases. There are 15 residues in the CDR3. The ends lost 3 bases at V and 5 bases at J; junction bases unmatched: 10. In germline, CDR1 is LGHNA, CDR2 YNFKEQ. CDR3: CASSHDGQAWDEQYF. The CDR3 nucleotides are TGTGCCAGCAGCCACGATGGACAGGCGTGGGACGAGCAGTACTTC.

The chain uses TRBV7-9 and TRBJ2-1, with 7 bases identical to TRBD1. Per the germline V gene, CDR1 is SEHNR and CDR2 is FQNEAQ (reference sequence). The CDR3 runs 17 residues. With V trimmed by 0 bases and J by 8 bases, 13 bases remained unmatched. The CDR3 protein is CASSLAVNLGGGHEQFF. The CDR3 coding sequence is TGTGCCAGCAGCTTAGCGGTAAACCTAGGGGGCGGCCATGAGCAGTTCTTC.

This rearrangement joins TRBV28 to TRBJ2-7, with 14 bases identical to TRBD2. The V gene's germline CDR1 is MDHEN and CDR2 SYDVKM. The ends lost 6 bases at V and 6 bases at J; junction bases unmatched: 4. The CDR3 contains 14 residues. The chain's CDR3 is CASRPGLAGVEQYF. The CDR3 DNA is TGTGCCAGCAGACCGGGACTAGCGGGGGTCGAGCAGTACTTC.